This T cell receptor beta chain was sequenced in a study of tumor-infiltrating lymphocytes in primary liver carcinoma. Trimming left V 7 bases short and J 6 bases short, with 19 bases between. This CDR3 region has 14 residues. Germline CDR1 reads SGHAT; CDR2 reads FQNNGV. The approximately 20-31 mg bulk tissue piece was not sorted before simultaneous RNA and DNA extraction. The investigators made TCR beta cDNA from about 500 ng total RNA, using a constant-region primer. A slightly modified ARM-PCR protocol with three nested multiplex PCR rounds produced these TCR beta libraries. Both of the initial two PCR rounds ran for around 9 cycles and employed TRBV1-TRBV30 forward primers alongside a C-beta reverse primer. TCRdb re-called the multiplex PCR reads with MiXCR, one entry per CDR3 protein. This sample has 95,000 to 100,000 distinct CDR3 sequences, with about two thirds found just once.

This receptor was taken from a woman aged 55-69 years with primary liver carcinoma and hepatitis B virus infection. The sample consisted of liver tumor tissue from sampling region 2. Subset noted: tumor region T2, inferior pole. V usage is TRBV11-2 and J usage is TRBJ2-7; a possible D gene is TRBD2 (5 bases). The CDR3: CASNPPSEASEQYF. The CDR3 region has the DNA TGTGCCAGCAACCCCCCTTCGGAGGCTAGCGAGCAGTACTTC.